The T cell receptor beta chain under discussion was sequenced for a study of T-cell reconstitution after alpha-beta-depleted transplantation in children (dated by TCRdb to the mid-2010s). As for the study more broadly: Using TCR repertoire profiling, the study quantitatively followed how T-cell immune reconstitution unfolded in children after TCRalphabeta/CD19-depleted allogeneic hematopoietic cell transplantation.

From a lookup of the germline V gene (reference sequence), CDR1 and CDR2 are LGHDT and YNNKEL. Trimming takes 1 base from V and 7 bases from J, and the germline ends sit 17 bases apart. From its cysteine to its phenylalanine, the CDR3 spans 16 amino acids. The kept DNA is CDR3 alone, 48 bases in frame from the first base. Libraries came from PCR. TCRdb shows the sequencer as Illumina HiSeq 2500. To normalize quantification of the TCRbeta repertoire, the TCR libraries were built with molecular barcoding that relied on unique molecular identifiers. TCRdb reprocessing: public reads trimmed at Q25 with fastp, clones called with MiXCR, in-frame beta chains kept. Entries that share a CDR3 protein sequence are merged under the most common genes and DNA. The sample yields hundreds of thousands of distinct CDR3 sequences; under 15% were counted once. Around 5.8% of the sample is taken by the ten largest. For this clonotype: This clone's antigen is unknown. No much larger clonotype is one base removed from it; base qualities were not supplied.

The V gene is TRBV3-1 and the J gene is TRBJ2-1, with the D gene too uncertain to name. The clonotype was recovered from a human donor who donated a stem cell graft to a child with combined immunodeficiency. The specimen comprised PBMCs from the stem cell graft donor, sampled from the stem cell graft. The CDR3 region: CASSQVGWYRDNEQFF. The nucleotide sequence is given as TGTGCCAGCAGCCAAGTGGGTTGGTACCGTGATAATGAGCAGTTCTTC.